These 3 T cell receptor beta chains were all obtained from the same sample, sequenced in a study of shared clonotypes between healthy human individuals. Repertoires were generated with immunoSEQ multiplex PCR, while TCRdb's copy carries only in-frame clones and drops some. The sample has some 500,000 clones, less than 96% seen once. Sequenced material: naive CD4+ T cells sorted from blood. Subset given: CD45RA+ positively selected. These receptors all come from a woman aged 25 to 39 in good health.

This rearrangement joins TRBV6-5 to TRBJ1-5; tentatively, D is TRBD1 (5 bases). V shed 4 bases and J shed 5 bases, with 9 bases lying between them. Germline loops: CDR1 MNHEY, CDR2 SVGAGI. The CDR3 has 13 amino acids. The CDR3 protein is CASSFGGHQPQHF. The CDR3 nucleotides are TGTGCCAGCAGTTTCGGGGGTCATCAGCCCCAGCATTTT.

V and J are TRBV4-1 and TRBJ1-3; a weak D match, TRBD1 (6 bases). This CDR3 contains 16 residues. From germline, CDR1 is MGHRA and CDR2 YSYEKL. Trimming took 5 bases from V and 2 from J, leaving 16 bases between them. The CDR3 spells CASSTHTGQTGNTIYF. The CDR3 DNA reads as TGCGCCAGCAGCACCCACACCGGACAGACTGGAAACACCATATATTTT.

The genes are TRBV6-5 and TRBJ1-4, with TRBD1 matching 7 bases. The length of the CDR3 is 15 residues. Per the germline V gene, CDR1 is MNHEY and CDR2 is SVGAGI. J was trimmed by 8 bases and V by 9 bases; bases with no gene match: 15. In nucleotides, the CDR3 is TGTGCCAGTGCGGCAGGGGGGGTTCACGGGGAAAAACTGTTTTTT. Translation: CASAAGGVHGEKLFF.